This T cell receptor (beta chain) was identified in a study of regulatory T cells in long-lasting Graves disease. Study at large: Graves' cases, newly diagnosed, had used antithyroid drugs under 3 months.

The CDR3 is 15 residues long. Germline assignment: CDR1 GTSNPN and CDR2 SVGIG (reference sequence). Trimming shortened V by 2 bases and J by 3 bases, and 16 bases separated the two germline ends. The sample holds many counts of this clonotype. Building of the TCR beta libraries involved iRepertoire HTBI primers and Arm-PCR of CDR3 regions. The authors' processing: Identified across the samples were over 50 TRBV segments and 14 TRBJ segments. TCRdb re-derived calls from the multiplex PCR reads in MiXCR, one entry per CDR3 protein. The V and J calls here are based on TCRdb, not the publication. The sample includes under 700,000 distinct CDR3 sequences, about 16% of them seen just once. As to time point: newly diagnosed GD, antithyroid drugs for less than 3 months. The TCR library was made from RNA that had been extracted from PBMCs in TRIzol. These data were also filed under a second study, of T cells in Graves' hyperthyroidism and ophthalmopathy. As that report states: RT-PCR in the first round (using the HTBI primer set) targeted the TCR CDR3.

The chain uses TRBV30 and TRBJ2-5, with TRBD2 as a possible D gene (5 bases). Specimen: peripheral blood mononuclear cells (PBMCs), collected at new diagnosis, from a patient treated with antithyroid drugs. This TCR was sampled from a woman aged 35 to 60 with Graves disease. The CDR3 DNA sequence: TGTGCCTGGAGTAGAGGGCTCGGGCTGGAAGAGACCCAGTACTTC. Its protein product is CAWSRGLGLEETQYF.